This TCR beta chain was sequenced during a study of T cell responses to AZD1222 COVID-19 vaccine. Study background: Pooling was applied to second doses at about 4 or about 12 weeks. Whole-study findings and limits: Regions left unmutated in variants are reportedly the target of nearly half of spike-specific TCRs.

Generated by immunoSEQ multiplex PCR, the TCRdb table keeps only in-frame clones and is missing some. Here the sample spans some 130,000 clones, approximately 88% being singletons. Concerning this clone itself: Its antigen is as yet unknown.

Germline loops: CDR1 SGHRS, CDR2 YFSETQ. The CDR3 contains 14 residues. V dropped 7 bases and J dropped 4; count of bases not matched to a gene: 6. The sequence was collected from an adult in good health. The sequencing used peripheral blood, collected on day 0 of AZD1222 vaccination. The J gene is TRBJ2-1, the V gene TRBV5-1; 9 bases are a match to TRBD2. CDR3 bases: TGCGCCAGCCACTCAGCGGGGGGATACAATGAGCAGTTCTTC. Encoded protein: CASHSAGGYNEQFF.